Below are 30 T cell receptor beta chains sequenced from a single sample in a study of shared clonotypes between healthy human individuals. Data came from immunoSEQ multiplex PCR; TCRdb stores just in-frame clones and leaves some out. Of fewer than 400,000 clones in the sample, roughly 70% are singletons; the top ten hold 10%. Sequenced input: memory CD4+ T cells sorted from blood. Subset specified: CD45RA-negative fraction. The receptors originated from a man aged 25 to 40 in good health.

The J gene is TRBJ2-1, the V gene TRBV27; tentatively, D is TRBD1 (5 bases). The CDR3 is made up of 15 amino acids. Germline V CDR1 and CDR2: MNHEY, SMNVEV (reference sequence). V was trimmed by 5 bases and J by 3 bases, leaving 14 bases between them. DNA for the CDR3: TGTGCCAGCAGTCCCACACAGGAGAGCTACAATGAGCAGTTCTTC. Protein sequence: CASSPTQESYNEQFF.

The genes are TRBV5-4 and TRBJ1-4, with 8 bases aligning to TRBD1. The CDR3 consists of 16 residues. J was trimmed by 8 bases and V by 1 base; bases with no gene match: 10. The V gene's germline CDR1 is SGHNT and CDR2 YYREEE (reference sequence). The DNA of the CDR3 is TGTGCCAGCAGCTTGAAAAAGAACAGGGGGTACGAAAAACTGTTTTTT. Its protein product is CASSLKKNRGYEKLFF.

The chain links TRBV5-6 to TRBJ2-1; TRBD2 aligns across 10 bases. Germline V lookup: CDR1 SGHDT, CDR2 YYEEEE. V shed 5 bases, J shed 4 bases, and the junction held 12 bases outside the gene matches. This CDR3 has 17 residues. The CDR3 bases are TGTGCCAGCAGGGGACTAAGCGGGAGGGCCGGATACAATGAGCAGTTCTTC. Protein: CASRGLSGRAGYNEQFF.

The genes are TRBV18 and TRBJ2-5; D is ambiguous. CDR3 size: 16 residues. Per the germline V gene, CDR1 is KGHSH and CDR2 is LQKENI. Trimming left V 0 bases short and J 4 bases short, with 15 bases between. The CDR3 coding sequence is TGTGCCAGCTCACCACCGACCTACTCCTCGACAGAGACCCAGTACTTC. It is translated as CASSPPTYSSTETQYF.

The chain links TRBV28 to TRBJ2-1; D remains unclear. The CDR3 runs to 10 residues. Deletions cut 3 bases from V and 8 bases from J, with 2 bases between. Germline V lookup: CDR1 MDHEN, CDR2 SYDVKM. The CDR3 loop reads CASSFDEQFF. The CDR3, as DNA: TGTGCCAGCAGTTTCGATGAGCAGTTCTTC.

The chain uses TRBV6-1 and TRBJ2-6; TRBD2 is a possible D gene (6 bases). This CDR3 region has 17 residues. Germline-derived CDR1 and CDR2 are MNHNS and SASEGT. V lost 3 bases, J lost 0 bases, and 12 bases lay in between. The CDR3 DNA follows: TGTGCCAGCAGTGAGCGGCAGGGACTCTCTGGGGCCAACGTCCTGACTTTC. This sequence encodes CASSERQGLSGANVLTF.

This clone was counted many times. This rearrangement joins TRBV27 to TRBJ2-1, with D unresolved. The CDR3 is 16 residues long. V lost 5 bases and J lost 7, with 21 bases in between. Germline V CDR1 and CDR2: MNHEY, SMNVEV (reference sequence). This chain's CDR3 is CASSEVKGRIGNEQFF. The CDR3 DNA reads TGTGCCAGCAGTGAGGTGAAAGGCAGGATAGGGAATGAGCAGTTCTTC.

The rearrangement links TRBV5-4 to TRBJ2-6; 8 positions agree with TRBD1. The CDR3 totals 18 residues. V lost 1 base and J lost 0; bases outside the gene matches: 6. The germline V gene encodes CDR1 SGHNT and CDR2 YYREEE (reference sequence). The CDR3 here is CASSLRGQGDSGANVLTF. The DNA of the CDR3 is TGTGCCAGCAGCTTGAGAGGACAGGGAGACTCTGGGGCCAACGTCCTGACTTTC.

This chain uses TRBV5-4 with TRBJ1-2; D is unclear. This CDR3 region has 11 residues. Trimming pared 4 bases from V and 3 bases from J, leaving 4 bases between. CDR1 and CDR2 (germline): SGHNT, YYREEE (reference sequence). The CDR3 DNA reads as TGTGCCAGCAGCCAAGACTATGGCTACACCTTC. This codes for CASSQDYGYTF.

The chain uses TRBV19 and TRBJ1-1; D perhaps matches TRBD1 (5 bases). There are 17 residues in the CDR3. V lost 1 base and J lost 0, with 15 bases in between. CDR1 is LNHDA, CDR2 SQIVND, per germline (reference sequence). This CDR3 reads CASSIGDLRKVNTEAFF. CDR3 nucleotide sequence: TGTGCCAGTAGTATAGGGGACTTAAGGAAGGTGAACACTGAAGCTTTCTTT.

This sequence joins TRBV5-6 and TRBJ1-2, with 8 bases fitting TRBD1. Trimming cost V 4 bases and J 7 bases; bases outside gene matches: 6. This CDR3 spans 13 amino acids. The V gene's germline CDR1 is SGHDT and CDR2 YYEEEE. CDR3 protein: CASSDTGGGGYTF. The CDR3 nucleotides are TGTGCCAGCAGCGACACAGGGGGAGGTGGCTACACCTTC.

Here the CDR3 reads CASSERRPGNTEAFF. DNA of the CDR3: TGTGCCAGCAGTGAACGCCGGCCGGGAAACACTGAAGCTTTCTTT. The V gene is TRBV2, the J gene TRBJ1-1; no clear D. This CDR3 is built from 15 residues. Germline-derived CDR1 and CDR2 are SNHLY and FYNNEI. V lost 2 bases and J lost 2, with 12 bases in between.

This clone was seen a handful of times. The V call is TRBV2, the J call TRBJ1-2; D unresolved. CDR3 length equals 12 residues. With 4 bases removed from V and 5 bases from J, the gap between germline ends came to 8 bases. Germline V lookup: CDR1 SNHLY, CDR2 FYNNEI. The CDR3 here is CASSADDYGYTF. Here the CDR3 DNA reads TGTGCCAGCAGTGCTGACGATTATGGCTACACCTTC.

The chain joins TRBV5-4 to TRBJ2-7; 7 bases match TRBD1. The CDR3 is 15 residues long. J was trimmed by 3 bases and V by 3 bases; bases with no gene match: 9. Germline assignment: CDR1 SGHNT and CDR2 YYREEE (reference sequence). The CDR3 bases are TGTGCCAGCAGCTCCCAGGACAGGATTAGCTACGAGCAGTACTTC. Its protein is CASSSQDRISYEQYF.

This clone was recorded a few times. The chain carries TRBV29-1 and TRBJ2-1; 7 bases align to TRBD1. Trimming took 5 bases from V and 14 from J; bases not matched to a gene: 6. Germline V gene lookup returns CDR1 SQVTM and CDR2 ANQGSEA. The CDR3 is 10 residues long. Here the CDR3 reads CSVLQGREFF. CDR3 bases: TGCAGCGTTTTACAGGGGCGGGAGTTCTTC.

The CDR3 DNA follows: TGTGCCAGCGCTTGGGGCCCCTACGAGCAGTACTTC. It translates to CASAWGPYEQYF. J is TRBJ2-7 and V is TRBV28; maybe TRBD1 (5 bases). V was cut by 8 bases and J by 2 bases, with 10 bases left in between. This CDR3 contains 12 residues. CDR1 and CDR2 from the germline V gene are MDHEN and SYDVKM. The full variable domain, its missing parts supplied by reference TRBV28 and TRBJ2-7, is DVKVTQSSRYLVKRTGEKVFLECVQDMDHENMFWYRQDPGLGLRLIYFSYDVKMKEKGDIPEGYSVSREKKERFSLILESASTNQTSMYLCASAWGPYEQYFGPGTRLTVT.

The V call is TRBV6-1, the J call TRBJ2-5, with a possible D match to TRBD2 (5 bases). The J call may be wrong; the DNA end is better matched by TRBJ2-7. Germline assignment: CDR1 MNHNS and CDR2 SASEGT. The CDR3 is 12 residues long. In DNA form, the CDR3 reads TGTGCCAGTAAACGGGATACCTACGAGCAGTACTTC. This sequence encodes CASKRDTYEQYF.

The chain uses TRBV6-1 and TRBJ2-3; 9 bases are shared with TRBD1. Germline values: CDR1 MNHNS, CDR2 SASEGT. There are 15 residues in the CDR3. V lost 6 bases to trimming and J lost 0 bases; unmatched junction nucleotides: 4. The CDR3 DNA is TGTGCCAGCAGAGCCGGGACAGGGAGCACAGATACGCAGTATTTT. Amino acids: CASRAGTGSTDTQYF.

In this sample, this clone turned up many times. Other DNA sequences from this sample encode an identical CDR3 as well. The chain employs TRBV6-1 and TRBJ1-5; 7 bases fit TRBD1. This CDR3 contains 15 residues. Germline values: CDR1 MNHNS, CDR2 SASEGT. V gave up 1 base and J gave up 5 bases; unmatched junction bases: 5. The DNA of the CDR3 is TGTGCCAGCAGTGAAGGAACAGGGGCACATCAGCCCCAGCATTTT. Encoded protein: CASSEGTGAHQPQHF.

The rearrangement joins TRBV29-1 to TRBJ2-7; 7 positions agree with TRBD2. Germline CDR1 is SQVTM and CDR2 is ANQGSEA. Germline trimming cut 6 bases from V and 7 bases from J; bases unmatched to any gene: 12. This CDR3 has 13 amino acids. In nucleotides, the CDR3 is TGCAGCGTCCCCGGGGCTAGCGGAAGGGAGCAGTACTTC. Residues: CSVPGASGREQYF.

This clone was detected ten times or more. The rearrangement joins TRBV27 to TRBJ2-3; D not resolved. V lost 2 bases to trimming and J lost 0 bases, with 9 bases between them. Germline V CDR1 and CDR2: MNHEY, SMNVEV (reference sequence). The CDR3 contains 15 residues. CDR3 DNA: TGTGCCAGCAGTTTACGCCCGTGGAGCACAGATACGCAGTATTTT. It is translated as CASSLRPWSTDTQYF.

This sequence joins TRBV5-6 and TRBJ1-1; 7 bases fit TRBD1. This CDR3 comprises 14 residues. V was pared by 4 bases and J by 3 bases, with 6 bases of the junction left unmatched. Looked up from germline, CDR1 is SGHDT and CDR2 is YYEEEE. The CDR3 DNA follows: TGTGCCAGCAGCGCCCGGGACAGAGACACTGAAGCTTTCTTT. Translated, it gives CASSARDRDTEAFF.

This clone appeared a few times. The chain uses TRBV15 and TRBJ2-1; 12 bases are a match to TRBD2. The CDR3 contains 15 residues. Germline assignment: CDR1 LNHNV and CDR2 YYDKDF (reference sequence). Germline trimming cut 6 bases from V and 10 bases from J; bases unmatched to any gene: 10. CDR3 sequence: CATRDPSGRALEQFF. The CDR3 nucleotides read TGTGCCACCAGAGACCCTAGCGGGAGGGCCTTGGAGCAGTTCTTC.

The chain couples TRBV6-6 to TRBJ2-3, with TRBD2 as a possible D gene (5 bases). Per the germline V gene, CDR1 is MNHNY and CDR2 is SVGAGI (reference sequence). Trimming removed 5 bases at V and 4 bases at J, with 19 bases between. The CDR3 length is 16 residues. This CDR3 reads CASSQRTRSIADTQYF. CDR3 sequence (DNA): TGTGCCAGCAGTCAAAGGACTCGGTCGATAGCAGATACGCAGTATTTT.

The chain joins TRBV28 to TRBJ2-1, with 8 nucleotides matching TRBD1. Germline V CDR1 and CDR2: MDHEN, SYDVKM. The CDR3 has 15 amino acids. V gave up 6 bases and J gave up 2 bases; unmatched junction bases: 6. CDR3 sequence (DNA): TGTGCCAGCAGACGCGGACAGGGCCCCTACAATGAGCAGTTCTTC. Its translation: CASRRGQGPYNEQFF.

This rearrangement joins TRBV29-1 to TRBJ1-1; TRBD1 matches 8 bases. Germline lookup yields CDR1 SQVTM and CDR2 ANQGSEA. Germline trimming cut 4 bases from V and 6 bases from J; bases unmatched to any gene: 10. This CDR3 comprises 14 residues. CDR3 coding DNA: TGCAGCGTTGGGCACAGGGGGGTTGGCGCTGAAGCTTTCTTT. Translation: CSVGHRGVGAEAFF.

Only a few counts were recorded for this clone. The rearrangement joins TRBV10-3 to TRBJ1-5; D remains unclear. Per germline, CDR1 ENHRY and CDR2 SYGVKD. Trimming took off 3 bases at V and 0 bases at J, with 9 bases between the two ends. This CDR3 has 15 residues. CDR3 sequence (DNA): TGTGCCATCAGTGATGGTCAATCTAGCAATCAGCCCCAGCATTTT. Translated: CAISDGQSSNQPQHF.

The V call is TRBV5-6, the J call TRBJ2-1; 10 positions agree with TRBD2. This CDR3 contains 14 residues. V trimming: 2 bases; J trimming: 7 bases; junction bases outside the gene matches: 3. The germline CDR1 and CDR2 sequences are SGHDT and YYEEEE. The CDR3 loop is CASSFSGRLNEQFF. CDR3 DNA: TGTGCCAGCAGCTTTAGCGGGAGGTTGAATGAGCAGTTCTTC.

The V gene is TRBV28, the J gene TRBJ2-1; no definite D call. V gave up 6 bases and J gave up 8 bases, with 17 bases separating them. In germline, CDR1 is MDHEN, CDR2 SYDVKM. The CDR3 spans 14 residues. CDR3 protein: CASSLEKGRHEQFF. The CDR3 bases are TGTGCCAGCAGCCTCGAGAAGGGCCGACATGAGCAGTTCTTC.

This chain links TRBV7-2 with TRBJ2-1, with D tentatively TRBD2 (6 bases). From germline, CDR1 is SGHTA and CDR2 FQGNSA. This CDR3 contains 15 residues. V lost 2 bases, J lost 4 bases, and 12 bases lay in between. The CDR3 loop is CASSLQGGVYNEQFF. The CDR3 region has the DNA TGTGCCAGCAGCTTACAAGGCGGGGTTTACAATGAGCAGTTCTTC. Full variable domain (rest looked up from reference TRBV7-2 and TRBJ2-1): GAGVSQSPSNKVTEKGKDVELRCDPISGHTALYWYRQSLGQGLEFLIYFQGNSAPDKSGLPSDRFSAERTGGSVSTLTIQRTQQEDSAVYLCASSLQGGVYNEQFFGPGTRLTVL.